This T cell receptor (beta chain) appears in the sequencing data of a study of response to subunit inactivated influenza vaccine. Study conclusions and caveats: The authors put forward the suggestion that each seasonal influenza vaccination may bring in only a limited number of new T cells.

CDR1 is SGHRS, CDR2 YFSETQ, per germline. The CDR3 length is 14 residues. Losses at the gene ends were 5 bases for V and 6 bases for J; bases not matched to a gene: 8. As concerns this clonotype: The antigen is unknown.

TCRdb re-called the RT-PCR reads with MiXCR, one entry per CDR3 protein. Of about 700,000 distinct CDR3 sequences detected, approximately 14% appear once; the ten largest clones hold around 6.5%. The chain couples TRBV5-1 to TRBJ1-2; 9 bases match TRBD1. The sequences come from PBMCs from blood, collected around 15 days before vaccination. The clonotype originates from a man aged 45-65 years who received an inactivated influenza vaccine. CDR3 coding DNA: TGCGCCAGCAGGCCAGGGACAGGGACCAATGGCTACACCTTC. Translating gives CASRPGTGTNGYTF.